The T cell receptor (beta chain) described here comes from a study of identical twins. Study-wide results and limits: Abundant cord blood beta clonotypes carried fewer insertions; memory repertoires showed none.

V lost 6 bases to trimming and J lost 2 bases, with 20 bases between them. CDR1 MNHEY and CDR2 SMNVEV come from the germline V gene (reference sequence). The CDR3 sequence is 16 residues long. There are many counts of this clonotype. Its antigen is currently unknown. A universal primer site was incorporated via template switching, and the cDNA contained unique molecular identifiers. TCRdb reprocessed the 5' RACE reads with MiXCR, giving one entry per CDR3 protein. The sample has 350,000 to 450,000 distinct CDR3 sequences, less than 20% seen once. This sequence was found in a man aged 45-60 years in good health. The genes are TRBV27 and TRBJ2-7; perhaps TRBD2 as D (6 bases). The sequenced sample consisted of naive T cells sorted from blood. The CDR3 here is CASRIRLLADPYEQYF. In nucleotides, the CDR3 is TGTGCCAGCAGAATCCGGCTACTAGCCGATCCCTACGAGCAGTACTTC.